Listed below are T cell receptor beta chains from one sample, sequenced in a study of regulatory T cells in long-lasting Graves disease. MiXCR was run by TCRdb on the multiplex PCR reads, yielding one entry per CDR3 protein. This sample carries roughly 450,000 distinct CDR3 sequences, approximately 23% of them seen once, and the ten largest clones take around 12%. The specimen was peripheral blood mononuclear cells (PBMCs), collected when the disease was refractory, from a patient treated with antithyroid drugs. The source is a female donor with Graves disease. CDR3s include the opening cysteine and the closing phenylalanine or tryptophan. Fields, in order: D gene, J gene, CDR3 length, clone size, V gene, CDR3 protein, CDR3 DNA. D genes are given only for firm matches. Clone size, where shown, is once, few, many, or a class for clones that have expanded.

>NA|TRBJ1-1|15|NA|TRBV7-9
CASHRDFIRGTEAFF
TGTGCCAGCCACAGGGACTTTATCCGGGGCACTGAAGCTTTCTTT
>TRBD1|TRBJ1-2|14|NA|TRBV7-2
CASSPQGADYGYTF
TGTGCCAGCAGCCCGCAGGGGGCGGACTATGGCTACACCTTC
>NA|TRBJ2-3|14|few|TRBV20-1
CSARDWGITDTQYF
TGCAGTGCTAGAGATTGGGGGATCACAGATACGCAGTATTTT
>NA|TRBJ2-4|16|NA|TRBV4-3
CASSQDSVSLGNIQYF
TGCGCCAGCAGCCAAGATAGTGTCAGCCTGGGTAACATTCAGTACTTC
>NA|TRBJ2-7|12|few|TRBV3-1
CASSRFDGEQYF
TGTGCCAGCAGCCGTTTCGATGGCGAGCAGTACTTC
>NA|TRBJ1-1|15|NA|TRBV10-3
CAISESTGQNTEAFF
TGTGCCATCAGTGAGTCGACAGGACAAAACACTGAAGCTTTCTTT
>NA|TRBJ2-5|14|many|TRBV10-3
CAIRAGQQGETQYF
TGTGCCATCAGGGCGGGACAGCAAGGGGAGACCCAGTACTTC
>NA|TRBJ1-2|14|many|TRBV28
CASSFVGKDYGYTF
TGTGCCAGCAGTTTCGTGGGGAAGGACTATGGCTACACCTTC
>NA|TRBJ1-5|17|many|TRBV12-3/TRBV12-4
CASSFGGWGNSNQPQHF
TGTGCCAGCAGTTTCGGGGGTTGGGGGAATAGCAATCAGCCCCAGCATTTT
>NA|TRBJ2-6|16|few|TRBV28
CASSPLKSSGANVLTF
TGTGCCAGCAGTCCTCTAAAGAGCTCTGGGGCCAACGTCCTGACTTTC
>NA|TRBJ2-5|14|NA|TRBV5-1
CASSLAQGSGTQYF
TGCGCCAGCAGCTTGGCACAGGGTTCGGGGACCCAGTACTTC
>TRBD1|TRBJ1-2|15|NA|TRBV2
CASTQRDSRVYGYTF
TGTGCCAGCACCCAGCGGGACAGTCGAGTCTATGGCTACACCTTC
>NA|TRBJ1-5|14|many|TRBV6-1
CASSEGRNNQPQHF
TGTGCCAGCAGTGAGGGCCGGAACAATCAGCCCCAGCATTTT
>NA|TRBJ1-2|13|many|TRBV28
CASSFPGANGYTF
TGTGCCAGCAGTTTCCCGGGGGCAAATGGCTACACCTTC
>NA|TRBJ2-5|13|few|TRBV27
CASSGETGGTQYF
TGTGCCAGCAGTGGGGAGACTGGGGGGACCCAGTACTTC
>NA|TRBJ1-5|16|NA|TRBV7-2
CASSPNHHRAGPPQHF
TGTGCCAGCAGCCCAAACCACCACAGGGCCGGCCCGCCCCAGCATTTT
>NA|TRBJ2-7|14|NA|TRBV20-1
CSAREALSSYEQYF
TGCAGTGCTAGAGAGGCACTCAGCTCCTACGAGCAGTACTTC
>NA|TRBJ1-2|14|many|TRBV28
CASSPHGGPYGYTF
TGTGCCAGCAGTCCTCATGGTGGGCCCTATGGCTACACCTTC
>NA|TRBJ2-5|15|few|TRBV5-4
CASSSPGPEGQTQYF
TGTGCCAGCAGTTCTCCGGGCCCGGAGGGCCAGACCCAGTACTTC
>TRBD1|TRBJ2-2|14|NA|TRBV29-1
CSGGQGTNTGELFF
TGCAGCGGGGGACAGGGAACGAACACCGGGGAGCTGTTTTTT
>TRBD1|TRBJ1-2|15|NA|TRBV20-1
CSAPIGGGQGYGYTF
TGCAGTGCTCCCATTGGGGGCGGACAGGGATATGGCTACACCTTC
>NA|TRBJ1-1|14|many|TRBV28
CASLEIGSEKEAFF
TGTGCCAGCTTGGAAATTGGATCGGAAAAGGAAGCTTTCTTT
>TRBD2|TRBJ2-1|16|NA|TRBV7-6
CASSPSTSGSYNEQFF
TGTGCCAGCAGCCCCTCGACTAGCGGCTCCTACAATGAGCAGTTCTTC
>NA|TRBJ2-7|13|many|TRBV6-9
CASSYSRYYEQYF
TGTGCCAGCAGTTACTCTAGGTACTACGAGCAGTACTTC
>NA|TRBJ2-7|16|few|TRBV7-2
CASSLYGGLDGYEQYF
TGTGCCAGCAGCTTATACGGGGGGCTGGACGGTTACGAGCAGTACTTC
>NA|TRBJ2-2|15|few|TRBV11-2
CASSLKAANTGELFF
TGTGCCAGCAGCTTAAAGGCAGCGAACACCGGGGAGCTGTTTTTT
>TRBD1|TRBJ1-1|17|few|TRBV7-8
CASSLAPWDRGHTEAFF
TGTGCCAGCAGCTTAGCCCCGTGGGACAGGGGGCATACTGAAGCTTTCTTT
>NA|TRBJ1-1|11|few|TRBV19
CATFSGTEAFF
TGTGCCACCTTCTCTGGCACTGAAGCTTTCTTT
>TRBD2|TRBJ2-2|14|NA|TRBV12-3/TRBV12-4
CASSLMRGDGELFF
TGTGCCAGCAGTTTGATGCGGGGGGACGGGGAGCTGTTTTTT
>TRBD1|TRBJ2-5|15|NA|TRBV20-1
CSASRQGEGFVTQYF
TGCAGTGCTAGCAGACAGGGGGAAGGGTTTGTGACCCAGTACTTC
>TRBD1|TRBJ2-7|17|NA|TRBV5-5
CASSLHSGTALSYEQYF
TGTGCCAGCAGCCTCCATTCCGGGACAGCCCTCTCCTACGAGCAGTACTTC
>TRBD1|TRBJ1-1|16|NA|TRBV5-1
CASSLALQGPNTEAFF
TGCGCCAGCAGCTTGGCCTTACAGGGGCCGAACACTGAAGCTTTCTTT
>NA|TRBJ1-5|15|few|TRBV7-9
CASSLDGYSNQPQHF
TGTGCCAGCAGCTTAGATGGTTATAGCAATCAGCCCCAGCATTTT
>NA|TRBJ2-4|12|NA|TRBV7-2
CASSQDTDIQYF
TGCGCCAGCAGCCAAGATACGGACATTCAGTACTTC
>TRBD1|TRBJ1-4|15|NA|TRBV9
CASSAGTATNEKLFF
TGTGCCAGCAGCGCCGGGACAGCAACTAATGAAAAACTGTTTTTT
>TRBD1|TRBJ2-7|13|many|TRBV6-1
CASTDRASYEQYF
TGTGCCAGCACCGACAGGGCTTCCTACGAGCAGTACTTC
>NA|TRBJ1-1|13|many|TRBV12-3/TRBV12-4
CASSSDGYTEAFF
TGTGCCAGCAGTTCCGACGGGTACACTGAAGCTTTCTTT
>NA|TRBJ2-3|13|few|TRBV12-3/TRBV12-4
CASSLDFTDTQYF
TGTGCCAGCAGTTTAGACTTCACAGATACGCAGTATTTT
>NA|TRBJ2-7|14|many|TRBV28
CASSLRGADYEQYF
TGTGCCAGCAGTTTACGCGGGGCAGACTACGAGCAGTACTTC
>NA|TRBJ2-3|14|NA|TRBV7-2
CASSFPTSTDTQYF
TGTGCCAGCAGCTTCCCGACTAGCACAGATACGCAGTATTTT
>NA|TRBJ1-5|13|many|TRBV12-3/TRBV12-4
CASSRDPNQPQHF
TGTGCCAGCAGTAGGGACCCAAATCAGCCCCAGCATTTT
>TRBD2|TRBJ2-7|15|NA|TRBV4-2
CASSQAGTSGYEQYF
TGTGCCAGCAGCCAAGCCGGGACTAGCGGATACGAGCAGTACTTC
>NA|TRBJ1-2|13|few|TRBV28
CASNSQEDYGYTF
TGTGCCAGCAATTCACAGGAGGACTATGGCTACACCTTC
>NA|TRBJ1-2|16|many|TRBV20-1
CSARDLGASTNYGYTF
TGCAGTGCTAGAGATTTGGGAGCAAGCACTAACTATGGCTACACCTTC
>NA|TRBJ2-1|14|NA|TRBV2
CASSHRESYNEQFF
TGTGCCAGCAGTCATAGGGAATCCTACAATGAGCAGTTCTTC
>TRBD1|TRBJ1-5|15|NA|TRBV7-9
CASSQGTGKGQPQHF
TGTGCCAGCAGCCAGGGGACAGGCAAGGGTCAGCCCCAGCATTTT